The 15 T cell receptor beta chains given below trace back to one sample, sequenced in a study of blood T cell repertoires in COVID-19. TCRdb's copy holds only in-frame clones and misses some; the assay was immunoSEQ multiplex PCR. The data show under 450,000 clones, 87% seen once. Sequencing was performed on PBMCs or T cells enriched from blood (not recorded which). All receptors come from a woman aged 25 to 39 who had recovered from COVID-19.

This clone has only one observation. The chain employs TRBV28 and TRBJ1-1; tentative D call: TRBD1 (5 bases). The V gene's germline CDR1 is MDHEN and CDR2 SYDVKM. There are 14 residues in the CDR3. Trimming stripped 6 bases from V and 0 bases from J, with 11 bases between. The CDR3 here is CASSPGTMNTEAFF. The CDR3 DNA follows: TGTGCCAGCAGCCCCGGGACTATGAACACTGAAGCTTTCTTT.

The chain carries TRBV30 and TRBJ2-3, with 11 nucleotides matching TRBD2. The CDR3 is made up of 17 amino acids. V trimming: 3 bases; J trimming: 1 base; junction bases outside the gene matches: 9. CDR1 is GTSNPN and CDR2 is SVGIG in the germline V gene (reference sequence). CDR3 loop: CAWRTLPTSGGTDTQYF. DNA for the CDR3: TGTGCCTGGAGGACCCTACCGACTAGCGGGGGCACAGATACGCAGTATTTT.

This chain connects TRBV6-5 to TRBJ2-7; TRBD1 is a possible D gene (6 bases). The length of the CDR3 is 11 residues. CDR1 is MNHEY, CDR2 SVGAGI, per germline. V lost 7 bases and J 4 bases, leaving 8 bases between the germline ends. CDR3 residues: CASMRGYEQYF. CDR3 coding DNA: TGTGCCAGCATGAGGGGGTACGAGCAGTACTTC.

J is TRBJ1-2 and V is TRBV4-2; D call uncertain. CDR1 LGHNA and CDR2 YNFKEQ come from the germline V gene. Trimming left V 4 bases short and J 3 bases short, with 12 bases between. The CDR3 sequence is 14 residues long. The CDR3, as DNA: TGTGCCAGCAGCCTCGGTGGTAGTGACTATGGCTACACCTTC. It translates to CASSLGGSDYGYTF.

This chain joins TRBV7-6 and TRBJ2-5; 11 bases are a match to TRBD2. J was trimmed by 5 bases and V by 6 bases; bases with no gene match: 8. Per the germline V gene, CDR1 is SGHVS and CDR2 is FNYEAQ. There are 15 residues in the CDR3. The CDR3 DNA reads TGTGCCAGCAGTCTCGGACTAGCGGGTGTTGAGACCCAGTACTTC. This codes for CASSLGLAGVETQYF. Full variable domain (missing parts from reference TRBV7-6 and TRBJ2-5): GAGVSQSPRYKVTKRGQDVALRCDPISGHVSLYWYRQALGQGPEFLTYFNYEAQQDKSGLPNDRFSAERPEGSISTLTIQRTEQRDSAMYRCASSLGLAGVETQYFGPGTRLLVL.

V gene TRBV19 combines with J gene TRBJ2-1; perhaps TRBD2 as D (6 bases). CDR3 length: 14 residues. V dropped 3 bases and J dropped 3 bases, with 9 bases sitting between them. CDR1 LNHDA and CDR2 SQIVND come from the germline V gene (reference sequence). The CDR3: CASSIWGGYNEQFF. CDR3 nucleotide sequence: TGTGCCAGTAGTATCTGGGGAGGCTACAATGAGCAGTTCTTC.

V usage is TRBV11-2 and J usage is TRBJ1-6, with 9 positions matching TRBD1. This CDR3 comprises 15 residues. Trimming removed 0 bases from V and 8 bases from J; junction bases left unmatched: 2. CDR1 and CDR2 (germline): SGHAT, FQNNGV. In DNA, the CDR3 is TGTGCCAGCAGCTTAGAAGGGACAGGGTATTCACCCCTCCACTTT. This sequence encodes CASSLEGTGYSPLHF.

The sample holds one count of this clone. V usage is TRBV5-6 and J usage is TRBJ1-3; the match to TRBD1 covers 10 bases. The CDR3 is 16 amino acids. The junction had 4 bases not matched to a gene; V was cut back by 0 bases and J by 4 bases. CDR1 and CDR2 from the germline V gene are SGHDT and YYEEEE. CDR3 sequence: CASSLVWTGGGNTIYF. CDR3 DNA sequence: TGTGCCAGCAGCTTGGTCTGGACAGGGGGAGGAAACACCATATATTTT.

The chain joins TRBV5-1 to TRBJ2-1; a possible D gene is TRBD2 (6 bases). This CDR3 is built from 13 residues. Trimming took 5 bases from V and 5 from J, leaving 11 bases between them. CDR1 SGHRS and CDR2 YFSETQ come from the germline V gene. In DNA, the CDR3 is TGCGCCAGCAGAGATAGCGGAGACAATGAGCAGTTCTTC. It encodes CASRDSGDNEQFF.

This rearrangement joins TRBV28 to TRBJ1-2; tentative D call: TRBD1 (6 bases). V lost 5 bases and J 4 bases, leaving 14 bases between the germline ends. The CDR3 spans 14 residues. Germline loops: CDR1 MDHEN, CDR2 SYDVKM. Here the CDR3 DNA reads TGTGCCAGCAGTCTTTCGGCAGGGGTCTATGGCTACACCTTC. Translated, it gives CASSLSAGVYGYTF.

The chain is built from TRBV10-1 and TRBJ1-1; unclear D gene. The germline V gene encodes CDR1 WNHNN and CDR2 SYGVQD (reference sequence). CDR3 length equals 16 residues. V lost 5 bases, J lost 0 bases, and 16 bases lay in between. This CDR3 reads CASSPRRVSLNTEAFF. The DNA of the CDR3 is TGCGCCAGCAGTCCCCGACGGGTTTCACTGAACACTGAAGCTTTCTTT.

The rearrangement uses TRBV5-1 and TRBJ2-5; no reliable D call. Trimming shortened V by 1 base and J by 3 bases, and 10 bases separated the two germline ends. There are 14 residues in the CDR3. Germline V gene sequence: CDR1 SGHRS, CDR2 YFSETQ. The DNA for the CDR3 is TGCGCCAGCAGCTTGTTTGTGCCAGAAGAGACCCAGTACTTC. Translated, it gives CASSLFVPEETQYF.

The J gene is TRBJ2-1, the V gene TRBV18, with 9 bases lining up with TRBD1. This CDR3 contains 16 residues. CDR1 and CDR2 (germline): KGHSH, LQKENI. With V trimmed by 5 bases and J by 6 bases, 11 bases remained unmatched. The CDR3 coding sequence is TGTGCCAGCTCAAACGACCGGGACAGGGTTTCCAATGAGCAGTTCTTC. Its translation: CASSNDRDRVSNEQFF.

This clone was recorded only once. The chain links TRBV7-2 to TRBJ2-1; 9 bases line up with TRBD2. The J segment lost 3 bases and the V segment lost 0 bases, leaving 3 bases of the junction unmatched. The CDR3 is 16 amino acids. Germline V gene lookup returns CDR1 SGHTA and CDR2 FQGNSA. In DNA, the CDR3 is TGTGCCAGCAGCTTAGCGCCTAGCGGGGTCTACAATGAGCAGTTCTTC. Translation gives CASSLAPSGVYNEQFF. The variable domain in full, completed from reference TRBV7-2 and TRBJ2-1, reads GAGVSQSPSNKVTEKGKDVELRCDPISGHTALYWYRQSLGQGLEFLIYFQGNSAPDKSGLPSDRFSAERTGGSVSTLTIQRTQQEDSAVYLCASSLAPSGVYNEQFFGPGTRLTVL.

This sequence joins TRBV5-1 and TRBJ1-6, with 8 bases aligning to TRBD1. CDR1 SGHRS and CDR2 YFSETQ come from the germline V gene. The CDR3 sequence is 17 residues long. The J segment lost 6 bases and the V segment lost 3 bases, leaving 11 bases of the junction unmatched. CDR3 protein: CASSSNPGQGSNSPLHF. CDR3 coding DNA: TGCGCCAGCAGCTCTAACCCTGGACAGGGTAGTAATTCACCCCTCCACTTT.